Shown below are 14 T cell receptor beta chains from a single sample sequenced in a study of blood T cell repertoires in COVID-19. Sequencing was performed with immunoSEQ multiplex PCR; in TCRdb, only in-frame clones are kept and a portion is missing. The sample lists some 70,000 clones, around 90% occurring once. The sequenced sample consisted of peripheral blood. The receptors come from a human donor in a cohort sampled during active COVID-19.

This chain uses TRBV28 with TRBJ2-7; 9 nucleotides match TRBD1. CDR3 size: 14 residues. Per the germline V gene, CDR1 is MDHEN and CDR2 is SYDVKM. V lost 5 bases, J lost 5 bases, and 7 bases stayed unmatched. CDR3 residues: CASSIRTGVNEQYF. As DNA, the CDR3 is TGTGCCAGCAGTATACGGACAGGGGTCAACGAGCAGTACTTC.

This rearrangement joins TRBV3-1 (or the pseudogene TRBV3-2) to TRBJ2-7; D perhaps matches TRBD2 (6 bases). This CDR3 spans 16 amino acids. Germline-derived CDR1 and CDR2 are LGHDT and YNNKEL (reference sequence). Trimming shortened V by 4 bases and J by 2 bases, and 18 bases separated the two germline ends. The CDR3 DNA sequence: TGTGCCAGCAGCCCTCCTTTTGGCGGGGCCCCCTACGAGCAGTACTTC. It codes for CASSPPFGGAPYEQYF.

The rearrangement joins TRBV10-3 to TRBJ2-2; D might be TRBD2 (6 bases). V was trimmed by 11 bases and J by 5 bases, leaving 12 bases between them. Germline CDR1 reads ENHRY; CDR2 reads SYGVKD. The CDR3 contains 12 residues. The CDR3 region is CAVGEETGELFF. The CDR3 bases are TGTGCCGTCGGGGAGGAAACCGGGGAGCTGTTTTTT.

V gene TRBV6-6 combines with J gene TRBJ1-2; D might be TRBD1 (5 bases). The CDR3 has 14 amino acids. Trimming left V 11 bases short and J 4 bases short, with 20 bases between. Germline assignment: CDR1 MNHNY and CDR2 SVGAGI (reference sequence). The CDR3 bases are TGTGCCGGAACCTCCAGGGAGGAGGGCTATGGCTACACCTTC. This translates into CAGTSREEGYGYTF.

This chain joins TRBV3-1 (or the pseudogene TRBV3-2) and TRBJ2-2; 12 bases are a match to TRBD2. Germline CDR1 LGHDT, CDR2 YNNKEL (reference sequence). After removal of 4 bases from V and 6 bases from J, the junction contained 6 bases not matched to a gene. CDR3 length equals 16 residues. CDR3 DNA: TGTGCCAGCAGCCCTCTAGCGGGAGGGCCTTCCGGGGAGCTGTTTTTT. It specifies CASSPLAGGPSGELFF.

As concerns this clone: The sample carries other DNA sequences with the same CDR3. The V gene is TRBV7-2, the J gene TRBJ2-5; 13 positions agree with TRBD2. The V gene's germline CDR1 is SGHTA and CDR2 FQGNSA. V lost 8 bases, J lost 4 bases, and 7 bases stayed unmatched. The length of the CDR3 is 15 residues. The CDR3 DNA sequence: TGTGCCAGCCGGGCACTAGCGGGGGGGGGAGAGACCCAGTACTTC. Its translation is CASRALAGGGETQYF.

The chain joins TRBV19 to TRBJ1-1, with 8 bases identical to TRBD1. This CDR3 contains 14 residues. V dropped 11 bases and J dropped 4; count of bases not matched to a gene: 12. CDR1 and CDR2 (germline): LNHDA, SQIVND (reference sequence). The CDR3 region has the DNA TGTGCCGGCTCATCCGGACAGGGAAGCACTGAAGCTTTCTTT. This codes for CAGSSGQGSTEAFF.

J is TRBJ1-2 and V is TRBV11-3; possible D gene TRBD1, 6 bases. From germline, CDR1 is SGHNT and CDR2 YENEEA. V was pared by 9 bases and J by 8 bases, with 22 bases between. CDR3 length: 14 residues. Here the CDR3 DNA reads TGTGCCAGGGAAATAGGGGGGGGCGAGGAGGGCTACACCTTC. Protein: CAREIGGGEEGYTF.

The sample holds a few counts of this clone. V is TRBV24-1 and J is TRBJ1-5; D is undetermined. V lost 5 bases and J 3 bases, leaving 10 bases between the germline ends. From germline, CDR1 is KGHDR and CDR2 SFDVKD. The CDR3 loop spans 14 amino acids. The CDR3 sequence is CATSAEGTNQPQHF. The CDR3 DNA follows: TGTGCCACCAGTGCCGAGGGCACCAATCAGCCCCAGCATTTT.

CDR3 nucleotides: TGTGCCAGCAGCTTGGAGGGAGGGCCGACTGAGCAGTTCTTC. It is translated as CASSLEGGPTEQFF. This chain uses TRBV11-2 with TRBJ2-1, with TRBD2 matching 7 bases. V shed 3 bases, J shed 9 bases, and the junction held 8 bases outside the gene matches. CDR1 and CDR2 from the germline V gene are SGHAT and FQNNGV. CDR3 length equals 14 residues.

The chain employs TRBV15 and TRBJ2-5; 7 positions agree with TRBD2. J lost 2 bases, V lost 5 bases, and 2 bases had no gene match. This CDR3 is built from 13 residues. Germline V gives CDR1 LNHNV, CDR2 YYDKDF (reference sequence). The CDR3, as DNA: TGTGCCACCAGCCGGGGGGAACAAGAGACCCAGTACTTC. Translated, it gives CATSRGEQETQYF.

The V call is TRBV9, the J call TRBJ2-1, with D possibly matching TRBD1 (7 bases). V lost 4 bases, J lost 3 bases, and 14 bases lay in between. From germline, CDR1 is SGDLS and CDR2 YYNGEE. CDR3 size: 15 residues. For the CDR3, the DNA is TGTGCCAGCAGCCCCCCCCAGGGGGGCTACAATGAGCAGTTCTTC. Protein: CASSPPQGGYNEQFF.

V and J are TRBV6-5 and TRBJ1-2; weak D call: TRBD1 (6 bases). The germline gives CDR1 MNHEY, CDR2 SVGAGI. The V gene lost 6 bases and the J gene lost 9 bases, with 20 bases spanning the gap. The CDR3 is made up of 14 amino acids. CDR3 bases: TGTGCCAGCAGATACCGGGACGGGCAGGGGAGCTACACCTTC. This sequence encodes CASRYRDGQGSYTF.

The genes are TRBV6-6 and TRBJ1-4, with 7 bases lining up with TRBD1. Germline V gene lookup returns CDR1 MNHNY and CDR2 SVGAGI (reference sequence). The CDR3 is made up of 15 amino acids. The V and J ends lost 2 bases and 5 bases, in that order; junction bases with no gene match: 5. The CDR3 DNA sequence: TGTGCCAGCAGTTACGGGTCAGGGGGGAATGAAAAACTGTTTTTT. This encodes CASSYGSGGNEKLFF.